The clone carrying this TCR beta chain was seen repeatedly, ten times or more. Each CDR3 protein is one row after TCRdb ran MiXCR on the 5' RACE reads. Among tens of thousands of distinct CDR3 sequences listed, about 4.5% were seen once. The data originate from a study of neurological immune-mediated disorders. With 7 bases clipped from V and 8 bases from J, the junction kept 7 bases outside the gene matches. Germline CDR1 is SQVTM and CDR2 is ANQGSEA. The CDR3 has 13 amino acids. This clonotype was sampled from a man aged 18 to 29 in good health. The sequencing input was PBMCs. The chain links TRBV29-1 to TRBJ2-3, with TRBD2 matching over 12 bases. CDR3 loop: CSGAGTSGSTQYF. CDR3 DNA sequence: TGCAGCGGGGCTGGGACTAGCGGGTCTACGCAGTATTTT.